The present T cell receptor (beta chain) was sequenced within a study of CD8+CD57+ T cells in acquired aplastic anemia. Study summary: Sorted CD4+ and CD8+ cell DNA averaged about 3.5 ug. Whole-study results and caveats: The CD8+ Simpson's diversity of patients and controls was not significantly different.

The CDR3 has 17 residues. Trimming took 0 bases from V and 3 from J; bases not matched to a gene: 10. Germline lookup yields CDR1 DFQATT and CDR2 SNEGSKA (reference sequence). Genomic DNA provided the template from which TCR beta VDJ and CDR3 profiles were obtained. TCRdb passed the reads through MiXCR, listing each CDR3 protein once. This sample carries 250,000 to 300,000 distinct CDR3 sequences, under 60% of them seen once, and the ten largest clones take roughly 1.3%. As concerns this clonotype: What it binds is unknown.

An expansion of CD8+CD57+ cells by flow cytometry had been shown in patients chosen for sequencing. The cohort consisted entirely of patients having severe acquired aplastic anemia. This sequence originates from a human donor with aplastic anemia. The chain has TRBV20-1 and TRBJ1-3; 8 bases line up with TRBD1. Material: sorted CD4+, CD8+, or CD8+CD57+ T cells (not recorded which) from PBMCs. This CDR3 is CSARDPSTGEGGNTIYF. CDR3 DNA sequence: TGCAGTGCTAGAGATCCGTCGACAGGGGAAGGTGGAAACACCATATATTTT.